This T cell receptor beta chain was obtained from a study of T cell responses to AZD1222 COVID-19 vaccine. Assay: immunoSEQ multiplex PCR; the TCRdb copy retains only in-frame clones and omits some. The sample lists about 45,000 clones; about 87% were seen once. Study-wide results and limits: CD4 TCRs covered the whole spike, strongest at regions 160-218 and 743-854. Reportedly, nearly half the spike-specific TCRs target unmutated variant regions. After two AZD1222 doses, spike-specific TCR breadth and depth rose versus day 0.

About this clone itself: Its antigen is not known.

This CDR3 comprises 16 residues. Trimming shortened V by 1 base and J by 0 bases, and 10 bases separated the two germline ends. Germline CDR1 SGHTA, CDR2 FQGNSA. Sequences were derived from peripheral blood, sampled 28 days after the second AZD1222 dose. The chain links TRBV7-2 to TRBJ1-3, with D unresolved. This clonotype was sampled from an adult who received the AZD1222 COVID-19 vaccine. The CDR3 nucleotides are TGTGCCAGCAGCTTAGTTCCCCCAGGCTCTGGAAACACCATATATTTT. This codes for CASSLVPPGSGNTIYF.